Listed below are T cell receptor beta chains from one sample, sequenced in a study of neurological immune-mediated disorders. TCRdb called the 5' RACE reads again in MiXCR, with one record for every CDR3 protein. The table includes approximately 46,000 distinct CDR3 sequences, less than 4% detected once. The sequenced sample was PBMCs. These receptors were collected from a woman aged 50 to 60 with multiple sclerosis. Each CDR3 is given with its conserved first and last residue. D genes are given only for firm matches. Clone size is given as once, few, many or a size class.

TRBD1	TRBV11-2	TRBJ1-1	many	TGTGCCAGCAGCTCCTGGACAGGGGGCCTGGACACTGAAGCTTTCTTT	CASSSWTGGLDTEAFF
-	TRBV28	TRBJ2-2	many	TGTGCCAGCAGTTTATGGGGCGGGACGAGCGACACCGGGGAGCTGTTTTTT	CASSLWGGTSDTGELFF
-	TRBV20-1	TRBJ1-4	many	TGCAGTGCTCAGCCACAGAGTAATGAAAAACTGTTTTTT	CSAQPQSNEKLFF
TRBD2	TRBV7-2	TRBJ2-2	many	TGTGCCAGCAGCTCGGGCGGGGGGGCAATCACCGGGGAGCTGTTTTTT	CASSSGGGAITGELFF
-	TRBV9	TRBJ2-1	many	TGTGCCAGCAGTCCCGGAGCTGCTAGCTCCTACAATGAGCAGTTCTTC	CASSPGAASSYNEQFF
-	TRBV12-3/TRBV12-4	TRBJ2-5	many	TGTGCCAGCAGTCTCAGGGAAGAGACCCAGTACTTC	CASSLREETQYF
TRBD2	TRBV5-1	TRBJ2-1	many	TGCGCCAGCAGTGGCCCCTCAGCGGGAGGGCGGTCCAATGAGCAGTTCTTC	CASSGPSAGGRSNEQFF
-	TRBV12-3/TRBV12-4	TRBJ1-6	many	TGTGCCAGCAGTTTAACGGGGGCCAATTCACCCCTCCACTTT	CASSLTGANSPLHF
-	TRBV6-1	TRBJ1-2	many	TGTGCCAGCAGTGAATATCCGGGGAACTATGGCTACACCTTC	CASSEYPGNYGYTF
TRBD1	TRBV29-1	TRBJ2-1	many	TGCAGCGCATACCCTTTTATGGGACAGGGGGTTAATGAGCAGTTCTTC	CSAYPFMGQGVNEQFF
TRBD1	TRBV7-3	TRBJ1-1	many	TGTGCCAGCAGCTTAAACAGGGGGACTGAAGCTTTCTTT	CASSLNRGTEAFF
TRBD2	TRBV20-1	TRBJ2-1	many	TGCAGTGCTAGTTGGGCTAGCGGGGCTTACAATGAGCAGTTCTTC	CSASWASGAYNEQFF
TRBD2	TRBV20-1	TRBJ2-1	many	TGCAGTGCTCCCCTCCGGGAGGGCCTCATCAATGAGCAGTTCTTC	CSAPLREGLINEQFF
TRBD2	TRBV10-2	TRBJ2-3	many	TGCGCCAGCAAGGCTAGCGGGGGCCTGGATACGCAGTATTTT	CASKASGGLDTQYF